A selection of T cell receptor beta chains follows, all from one sample in a study of shared clonotypes between healthy human individuals. The table came from immunoSEQ multiplex PCR; TCRdb's copy has only in-frame clones and leaves some out. The data show about 2 million clones, approximately 95% seen once. Specimen: naive CD8+ T cells sorted from blood. These receptors were obtained from a man younger than 35 in good health. CDR3s include the opening cysteine and the closing phenylalanine or tryptophan. D genes are given only for firm matches. Clone size, where shown, is once, few, many, or a class for clones that have expanded.

V,D,J,length,size,CDR3,DNA
TRBV15,-,TRBJ2-7,15,once,CATSRILESSYEQYF,TGTGCCACCAGCAGGATCCTGGAGAGCTCCTACGAGCAGTACTTC
TRBV6-1,-,TRBJ2-7,15,-,CASSEGGRVAYEQYF,TGTGCCAGCAGTGAAGGGGGCAGGGTAGCCTACGAGCAGTACTTC
TRBV4-1,-,TRBJ1-1,15,-,CASSQGDSWATEAFF,TGCGCCAGCAGCCAAGGTGACAGCTGGGCCACTGAAGCTTTCTTT
TRBV19,TRBD1,TRBJ1-3,16,-,CASSPGTEGSGNTIYF,TGTGCCAGTAGTCCGGGGACAGAAGGGTCTGGAAACACCATATATTTT
TRBV6-5,-,TRBJ2-1,14,-,CASSSLHPTNEQFF,TGTGCCAGCAGTTCCTTACACCCTACCAATGAGCAGTTCTTC
TRBV28,TRBD1,TRBJ2-7,16,-,CASSGGQGALFDEQYF,TGTGCCAGCAGTGGGGGACAGGGGGCCCTTTTTGACGAGCAGTACTTC
TRBV5-6,TRBD1,TRBJ2-7,13,-,CASSWGQGDEQYF,TGTGCCAGCAGCTGGGGACAGGGCGACGAGCAGTACTTC
TRBV7-2,TRBD2,TRBJ2-1,19,-,CASSSGLAGGAGFLDEQFF,TGTGCCAGCAGTTCGGGACTAGCGGGAGGCGCAGGGTTTCTCGATGAGCAGTTCTTC
TRBV27,-,TRBJ2-7,14,-,CASSLGNGGNEQYF,TGTGCCAGCAGTTTGGGGAATGGGGGGAACGAGCAGTACTTC
TRBV27,-,TRBJ2-7,11,-,CASGDGYEQYF,TGTGCCAGCGGGGACGGCTACGAGCAGTACTTC
TRBV10-2,-,TRBJ2-7,13,-,CASTGTTDYEQYF,TGCGCCAGTACCGGGACAACCGACTACGAGCAGTACTTC
TRBV5-6,-,TRBJ1-2,13,-,CASSLDRDSGYTF,TGTGCCAGCAGCTTGGATCGGGACTCTGGCTACACCTTC
TRBV30,-,TRBJ1-3,16,-,CAWSFGGPSSGNTIYF,TGTGCCTGGAGTTTCGGGGGGCCTAGCTCTGGAAACACCATATATTTT
TRBV27,-,TRBJ2-1,14,-,CASSLGGAGNEQFF,TGTGCCAGCAGTTTAGGGGGGGCGGGGAATGAGCAGTTCTTC
TRBV20-1,-,TRBJ1-2,11,-,CSARVWEGYTF,TGCAGTGCTAGAGTTTGGGAAGGCTACACCTTC
TRBV5-4,-,TRBJ2-5,16,-,CASSSKTVGGKETQYF,TGTGCCAGCAGCTCTAAGACGGTGGGGGGAAAAGAGACCCAGTACTTC
TRBV6-5,TRBD1,TRBJ1-2,15,-,CASDYLRRGLYGYTF,TGTGCCAGCGATTATCTACGCAGGGGGTTGTATGGCTACACCTTC
TRBV2,TRBD1,TRBJ2-7,14,-,CASSWTGIVNEQYF,TGTGCCAGCAGCTGGACAGGGATTGTTAACGAGCAGTACTTC
TRBV9,-,TRBJ1-1,17,-,CASSVETGPLMNTEAFF,TGTGCCAGCAGCGTAGAAACGGGGCCACTGATGAACACTGAAGCTTTCTTT
TRBV5-1,TRBD2,TRBJ2-7,16,-,CASSFGLAGDSYEQYF,TGCGCCAGCAGCTTTGGACTAGCGGGGGACTCCTACGAGCAGTACTTC
TRBV10-3,TRBD1,TRBJ2-7,16,-,CAISLVGGQGDHEQYF,TGTGCCATCAGTCTGGTCGGGGGACAGGGGGATCACGAGCAGTACTTC
TRBV28,-,TRBJ2-5,15,once,CASSLDYYTQETQYF,TGTGCCAGCAGTCTCGACTACTACACCCAAGAGACCCAGTACTTC
TRBV6-6,TRBD2,TRBJ2-1,15,-,CASSQTSGGHNEQFF,TGTGCCAGCAGTCAGACTAGCGGGGGGCACAATGAGCAGTTCTTC
TRBV4-2,-,TRBJ2-5,15,once,CASSAREGEAETQYF,TGTGCCAGCAGCGCCCGGGAAGGGGAGGCAGAGACCCAGTACTTC
TRBV5-4,TRBD1,TRBJ1-2,16,-,CASSLDIGTGVTGYTF,TGTGCCAGCAGCTTGGATATCGGGACAGGGGTTACTGGCTACACCTTC
TRBV25-1,TRBD2,TRBJ2-3,14,-,CASSGRGGLDTQYF,TGTGCCAGCAGTGGACGGGGGGGCTTAGATACGCAGTATTTT
TRBV6-5,-,TRBJ2-1,15,-,CASSYRPAAYNEQFF,TGTGCCAGCAGTTATAGACCGGCCGCCTACAATGAGCAGTTCTTC
TRBV11-2,-,TRBJ2-3,16,-,CASSLGVGRGTDTQYF,TGTGCCAGCAGCCTAGGGGTAGGGAGAGGCACAGATACGCAGTATTTT
TRBV5-1,-,TRBJ1-1,15,-,CASSLTDTMNTEAFF,TGCGCCAGCAGCTTGACCGACACCATGAACACTGAAGCTTTCTTT
TRBV7-9,TRBD1,TRBJ1-6,15,-,CASSLQGARNSPLHF,TGTGCCAGCAGCTTACAGGGGGCACGAAATTCACCCCTCCACTTT
TRBV2,-,TRBJ2-7,15,-,CASTLSEIAGYEQYF,TGTGCCAGCACCCTTTCGGAGATAGCCGGGTACGAGCAGTACTTC
TRBV5-1,TRBD1,TRBJ2-1,19,-,CASSQAGTGEPNPYNEQFF,TGCGCCAGCAGCCAGGCCGGGACAGGGGAACCGAATCCATACAATGAGCAGTTCTTC
TRBV6-5,-,TRBJ2-5,12,once,CASSSGFETQYF,TGTGCCAGCAGTTCAGGGTTTGAGACCCAGTACTTC
TRBV7-6,-,TRBJ1-1,15,-,CASTQGSGAYTEAFF,TGTGCCAGCACCCAGGGGTCGGGGGCGTACACTGAAGCTTTCTTT
TRBV6-5,TRBD2,TRBJ2-1,15,-,CASNQLAGPYNEQFF,TGTGCCAGCAACCAACTAGCGGGGCCCTACAATGAGCAGTTCTTC
TRBV28,-,TRBJ2-5,13,-,CASSPTWGETQYF,TGTGCCAGCAGTCCCACTTGGGGAGAGACCCAGTACTTC
TRBV19,-,TRBJ1-3,14,few,CASSILGGSKGIYF,TGTGCCAGTAGTATTCTCGGAGGGAGTAAAGGCATATATTTT
TRBV7-3,TRBD2,TRBJ2-1,17,-,CASSFLAGGQAYNEQFF,TGTGCCAGCAGCTTTTTAGCGGGGGGCCAGGCCTACAATGAGCAGTTCTTC
TRBV5-1,-,TRBJ1-4,14,-,CASSTDGPNEKLFF,TGCGCCAGCAGCACGGACGGACCTAATGAAAAACTGTTTTTT
TRBV29-1,-,TRBJ1-2,11,-,CSVGANYGYTF,TGCAGCGTTGGGGCTAACTATGGCTACACCTTC
TRBV28,-,TRBJ2-2,15,-,CASSLSGRFTGELFF,TGTGCCAGCAGTTTAAGTGGCAGATTCACCGGGGAGCTGTTTTTT
TRBV27,-,TRBJ2-7,12,-,CASSYRGHEQYF,TGTGCCAGCAGTTATCGCGGCCACGAGCAGTACTTC
TRBV4-1,-,TRBJ1-2,16,once,CASSRPDILLGYGYTF,TGCGCCAGCAGCCGACCGGACATTTTGCTGGGCTATGGCTACACCTTC
TRBV23-1,-,TRBJ1-6,11,-,CASSQGSPLHF,TGCGCCAGCAGTCAGGGTTCACCCCTCCACTTT
TRBV10-3,-,TRBJ1-1,15,-,CAISTPGYRNTEAFF,TGTGCCATCAGTACCCCAGGGTACAGGAACACTGAAGCTTTCTTT
TRBV27,-,TRBJ2-7,14,-,CASKAGVGFYEQYF,TGTGCCAGCAAGGCGGGCGTAGGATTCTACGAGCAGTACTTC
TRBV5-1,TRBD1,TRBJ2-7,17,-,CASSLKEWTGGSYEQYF,TGCGCCAGCAGCTTGAAGGAGTGGACAGGGGGATCCTACGAGCAGTACTTC
TRBV2,TRBD2,TRBJ2-1,14,-,CASLGLAGFNEQFF,TGTGCCAGCTTAGGGCTAGCGGGATTTAATGAGCAGTTCTTC
TRBV13,TRBD1,TRBJ1-1,18,-,CASSAGLGTGALNTEAFF,TGTGCCAGCAGCGCGGGACTTGGGACAGGGGCCTTGAACACTGAAGCTTTCTTT
TRBV7-2,TRBD2,TRBJ2-7,14,-,CASSALAGVTEQYF,TGTGCCAGCAGCGCACTAGCGGGAGTGACCGAGCAGTACTTC
TRBV6-1,-,TRBJ1-1,14,-,CASSEDAGVTEAFF,TGTGCCAGCAGTGAAGATGCGGGGGTGACTGAAGCTTTCTTT
TRBV27,-,TRBJ2-1,16,-,CASSPRDSSPTNEQFF,TGTGCCAGCAGTCCTCGGGACTCTTCACCCACCAATGAGCAGTTCTTC
TRBV5-6,-,TRBJ2-2,12,-,CASSPPTGELFF,TGTGCCAGCAGCCCTCCAACCGGGGAGCTGTTTTTT
TRBV9,-,TRBJ2-3,15,-,CASSGTGHVTDTQYF,TGTGCCAGCAGCGGAACGGGACATGTCACAGATACGCAGTATTTT
TRBV29-1,-,TRBJ2-4,15,-,CSVFNSELAKNIQYF,TGCAGCGTTTTCAATTCAGAACTAGCCAAAAACATTCAGTACTTC
TRBV30,-,TRBJ2-7,13,-,CAWRGRTSYEQYF,TGTGCCTGGAGGGGACGGACCTCCTACGAGCAGTACTTC
TRBV5-1,-,TRBJ2-1,15,-,CASSLASSAYNEQFF,TGCGCCAGCAGCTTGGCGTCTAGCGCATACAATGAGCAGTTCTTC